The rows below give T cell receptor beta chains drawn from one sample of a study of Ad26.COV2.S vaccination and SARS-CoV-2 variants. Produced via immunoSEQ multiplex PCR; TCRdb's table is partial and in-frame only. The data contain about 480,000 clones, around 90% of them singletons. The source material was peripheral blood, sampled in a trial of Ad26.COV2.S vaccine versus placebo. These receptors all come from a person between 18 and 59 years old who received the Ad26.COV2.S COVID-19 vaccine or a placebo. Both conserved end residues are part of each CDR3. A D gene is named only where the DNA matches it firmly. Clone size is not always given. Where it is, it says once, few, many or a class for expanded clones.

CDR3 protein | CDR3 DNA | D gene | J gene | V gene | clone size
CASTPDRRTEAFF | TGTGCCAGCACCCCGGACAGACGCACTGAAGCTTTCTTT | NA | TRBJ1-1 | TRBV7-8 | NA
CSASGGRASGANVLTF | TGCAGTGCTAGTGGCGGGAGGGCTTCTGGGGCCAACGTCCTGACTTTC | TRBD2 | TRBJ2-6 | TRBV20-1 | NA
CASSGRTGRGNYGYTF | TGTGCCAGCAGCGGACGGACAGGAAGAGGGAACTATGGCTACACCTTC | TRBD1 | TRBJ1-2 | TRBV9 | NA
CASSKARDGEQFF | TGTGCCAGTAGTAAGGCGCGGGACGGTGAGCAGTTCTTC | NA | TRBJ2-1 | TRBV19 | once
CASSVVAGGTGELFF | TGTGCCAGCAGCGTAGTAGCGGGGGGAACCGGGGAGCTGTTTTTT | TRBD2 | TRBJ2-2 | TRBV9 | NA
CASIGTDYGYTF | TGTGCCAGCATTGGGACAGACTATGGCTACACCTTC | TRBD1 | TRBJ1-2 | TRBV28 | once
CASSNHNEQFF | TGTGCCAGCAGTAACCACAATGAGCAGTTCTTC | NA | TRBJ2-1 | TRBV6-2/TRBV6-3 | NA
CASSLTGPRVLTF | TGTGCCAGCAGTTTAACGGGACCCAGGGTCCTGACTTTC | NA | TRBJ2-6 | TRBV28 | NA
CASSLVGQGSSEQYF | TGTGCCAGCAGCTTGGTAGGACAGGGGTCTTCCGAGCAGTACTTC | TRBD1 | TRBJ2-7 | TRBV5-6 | NA
CASSLGGQVQISYEQYF | TGTGCCAGCAGCTTAGGAGGACAGGTACAAATCTCCTACGAGCAGTACTTC | TRBD1 | TRBJ2-7 | TRBV7-9 | NA
CASSLQSSGNTIYF | TGTGCCAGCAGCCTGCAAAGCTCTGGAAACACCATATATTTT | NA | TRBJ1-3 | TRBV5-4 | NA
CATRIPPSYEQYF | TGTGCCACCCGGATACCGCCCTCCTACGAGCAGTACTTC | NA | TRBJ2-7 | TRBV15 | NA
CASSQDFRVDTEAFF | TGTGCCAGCAGCCAAGATTTCCGAGTAGACACTGAAGCTTTCTTT | NA | TRBJ1-1 | TRBV3-1/TRBV3-2 | NA
CASSPTLTGLYGYTF | TGTGCCAGCAGCCCGACTTTGACAGGGCTCTATGGCTACACCTTC | TRBD1 | TRBJ1-2 | TRBV2 | NA
CSVSQDRAPLNTEAFF | TGCAGCGTTAGCCAGGACAGGGCCCCCCTGAACACTGAAGCTTTCTTT | TRBD1 | TRBJ1-1 | TRBV29-1 | NA
CASSPGGANVLTF | TGTGCCAGTAGTCCAGGGGGGGCCAACGTCCTGACTTTC | NA | TRBJ2-6 | TRBV19 | once
CASSVTGSMAYTF | TGCGCCAGCTCGGTTACGGGATCCATGGCCTACACCTTC | NA | TRBJ1-2 | TRBV5-1 | NA